The clone carrying this TCR beta chain was picked up a small number of times. Its antigen remains unidentified. Staff drew roughly 10 milliliters of peripheral blood from each donor. The sample originates from a study of blood T cells in healthy people across ages. Study-wide findings and caveats: A greater number of naive CD4+ cells and higher diversity distinguished long-lived donors from aged donors.

V dropped 5 bases and J dropped 3 bases, with 13 bases sitting between them. The germline V gene has CDR1 SGHTA and CDR2 FQGNSA. This CDR3 contains 15 residues. Using a J-beta primer mix together with a sample-barcoded 5' primer, a second PCR was run for about 7 to 12 cycles. Using its own MiXCR run on the 5' RACE reads, TCRdb lists one record per CDR3 protein. The table lists around 790,000 distinct CDR3 sequences, approximately 48% of them singletons. The receptor's source is a man aged 60 to 69 in good health. Sequenced: blood. V and J are TRBV7-2 and TRBJ2-2, with a weak D call TRBD2 (6 bases). CDR3 in DNA: TGTGCCAGCAGCCCTAGGTGGGGGGACACCGGGGAGCTGTTTTTT. This codes for CASSPRWGDTGELFF. The full variable domain, rest sourced from reference TRBV7-2 and TRBJ2-2, is GAGVSQSPSNKVTEKGKDVELRCDPISGHTALYWYRQSLGQGLEFLIYFQGNSAPDKSGLPSDRFSAERTGGSVSTLTIQRTQQEDSAVYLCASSPRWGDTGELFFGEGSRLTVL.